This T cell receptor beta chain was sequenced during a study of cytomegalovirus exposure and HLA in healthy donors. Study-level findings and limits: The authors reported that TCR beta sequences could predict HLA-A and HLA-B alleles. These predictions were accurate for most subjects in the first cohort.

This PCR relied on a set of 60 Vbeta primers and 13 Jbeta primers. Some clones are missing from TCRdb's copy, which holds only in-frame ones; the method was immunoSEQ multiplex PCR. The sample comprises approximately 190,000 clones, over 70% of which are singletons, and approximately 1.6% rests with the top ten. CDR1 and CDR2 (germline): LGHNA, YNFKEQ. This CDR3 has 15 amino acids. Trimming cost V 4 bases and J 1 base, with 13 bases left between them. Points on this clone: What it binds is unknown.

What was sequenced was PBMCs. The J gene is TRBJ1-1, the V gene TRBV4-2; D call uncertain. The TCR was taken from a man aged 40-49 years in good health and CMV-seropositive. The CDR3 reads CASSPRGWENTEAFF. DNA for the CDR3: TGTGCCAGCAGCCCCCGGGGATGGGAGAACACTGAAGCTTTCTTT.